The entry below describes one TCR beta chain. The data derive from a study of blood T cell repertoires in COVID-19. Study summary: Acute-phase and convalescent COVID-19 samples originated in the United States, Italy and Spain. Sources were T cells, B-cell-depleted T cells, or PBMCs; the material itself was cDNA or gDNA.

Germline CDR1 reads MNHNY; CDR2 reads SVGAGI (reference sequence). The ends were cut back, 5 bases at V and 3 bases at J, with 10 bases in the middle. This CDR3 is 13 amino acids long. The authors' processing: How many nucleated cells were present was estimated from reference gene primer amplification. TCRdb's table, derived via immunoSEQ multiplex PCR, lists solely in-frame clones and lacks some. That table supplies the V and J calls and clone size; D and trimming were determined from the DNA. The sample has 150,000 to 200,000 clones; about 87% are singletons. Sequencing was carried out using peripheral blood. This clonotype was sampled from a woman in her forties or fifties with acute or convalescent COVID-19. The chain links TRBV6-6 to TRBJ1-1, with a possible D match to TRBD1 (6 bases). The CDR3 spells CASSRTEDTEAFF. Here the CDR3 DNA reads TGTGCCAGCAGTAGGACAGAAGACACTGAAGCTTTCTTT.